This TCR beta chain was documented in a study of cytomegalovirus exposure and HLA in healthy donors. Across the whole study: Earlier sequencing of around 190 million T cells yielded around 120 million unique TCR beta sequences.

Notes on the study in general: A reported reduction in N-insertions relative to the approximately 640-donor mean was seen in an Asian-associated ancestry cluster in a later analysis.

Primers included in the PCR were 60 Vbeta and 13 Jbeta primers. The repertoire was sequenced with immunoSEQ multiplex PCR; TCRdb's copy has only in-frame clones and lacks some. The table has 200,000 or so clones, around 85% seen once; the top ten hold around 1.7%. The germline V gene has CDR1 SGHAT and CDR2 FQNNGV. CDR3 size: 17 residues. Unmatched junction bases numbered 6, after V lost 1 base and J lost 5 bases. This clone showed up just once. Its antigen is undetermined. The chain combines TRBV11-2 with TRBJ2-1; 12 bases match TRBD2. The sample comprised PBMCs. This clonotype was sampled from a man aged 50 to 60 in good health and CMV-seronegative. The CDR3 DNA reads TGTGCCAGCAGCTTAGTGGGGCTAGCGGGAGGGAACAATGAGCAGTTCTTC. Its translation: CASSLVGLAGGNNEQFF.